Here is one T cell receptor beta chain with its context. What this receptor recognizes is not known. No base quality information exists; no much larger clone differs at one position. These data originate in a study of cytotoxic CD8 clonotypes in ibrutinib-treated CLL (dated by TCRdb to the early 2020s). About the study as a whole: The cohort had eleven to twelve relapsed/refractory and approximately 15 treatment-naive patients; under 18 were IGHV unmutated. Cryopreserved peripheral blood mononuclear cells were obtained before treatment, at response, and at either sustained remission or disease progression. All remission and progressive disease samples were collected while patients were still receiving ibrutinib. Of the approximately 91 people in the trial, around 24 had longitudinal samples available. On average, each sample yielded approximately 250,000 productive templates and about 95,000 productive rearrangements. The response samples were drawn at a median of approximately 11 months into treatment, with a range of about 6 to 40 months. Partial responses were observed in around 25 patients and complete responses in 2; after a median follow-up of around 68 months, remission was maintained in approximately 14 patients and progression was observed in approximately 12.

A MiSeq instrument was used for deep resolution sequencing, which targeted depths ranging from 1 in 1 million up to 1 in 200,000 T cells, with coverage averaging 10x for each clonotype. The immunoSEQ hsTCRB Kit was used to generate TCR beta libraries. The published analysis was carried out like this. Data were analyzed with ImmunoSEQ Data Assistant and ImmunoSEQ Analyzer, with V, D and J genes assigned per IMGT definitions. Clonality, which ranges from 0 to 1, was calculated by subtracting the normalized Shannon entropy of productive rearrangement frequencies from one. Only overrepresented clonotypes making up at least 0.05% of each patient's repertoire were included in the public clonotype analysis. Repertoires from around 13 age-matched healthy donors in immuneACCESS were used as clonality controls. TCRdb obtained this table from immuneACCESS and retained in-frame rearrangements with V and J assigned. These tables miss some clones; where compared with another copy, unresolved V genes account for less than half of the shortfall, and the remainder is unexplained. V and J calls and clone size are those listed in that table; D and trimming were worked out from the DNA. This sample comprises 160,000 or so clones, roughly 80% of them detected only once. The ten largest make up about 4.9% of the sample.

Results the study describes overall, beyond this receptor: An increase in clonality was observed at ibrutinib response, with clonality remaining stable during sustained remission and falling back toward baseline at progression. Sampling times were not matched between patients in sustained remission and patients whose disease was progressing, and lymph node repertoires were not examined. Public clonotypes were rare and either contracted or stayed stable during treatment, and the rise in clonality at ibrutinib response reflected the expansion of private clonotypes. At baseline, clonality was higher than in age-matched healthy donors and showed a strong correlation with circulating CD8+ T-cell counts.

The sample's time point, from its label and the paper: roughly 2 years on ibrutinib. For TCR beta library preparation, 2 to 2.5 micrograms of genomic DNA were isolated from cryopreserved PBMCs. High-throughput TCR beta sequencing was performed on longitudinal blood samples from CLL patients receiving ibrutinib monotherapy. The patients took part in an open-label, single-center phase 2 trial of ibrutinib monotherapy. The specimen was PBMCs, collected after 24 months of ibrutinib treatment. This sequence was found in a human donor with chronic lymphocytic leukemia.

The nucleotide sequence reads as follows: TGTGCCAGCAGCCCCGTAGGTGAGCAGTACTTC. It translates to CASSPVGEQYF. This chain is built from TRBV7-8 and TRBJ2-7; the D gene cannot be named for sure. The junction shows trimming of 5 bases on V and 7 bases on J, plus 9 bases between the germline ends. From the germline V gene, CDR1 is SGHVS and CDR2 is FQNEAQ. The CDR3 goes from the cysteine to the phenylalanine over 11 residues. The retained sequence is limited to the CDR3, 33 bases, with the frame set at the first base.